Below, 8 T cell receptor beta chains from the same sample are listed, as sequenced in a study of response to subunit inactivated influenza vaccine. MiXCR, run by TCRdb on the RT-PCR reads, gives a single entry per CDR3 protein. The sample shows around 320,000 distinct CDR3 sequences, approximately 21% of them seen only once. The sequences come from PBMCs from blood, collected 21 months after vaccination. The receptors here all came from a man between 45 and 75 years old who received an inactivated influenza vaccine.

The chain is built from TRBV6-1 and TRBJ1-2, with D tentatively TRBD1 (5 bases). CDR1 is MNHNS and CDR2 is SASEGT in the germline V gene. Trimming stripped 8 bases from V and 4 bases from J, with 14 bases between. This CDR3 is 13 amino acids long. The CDR3, as DNA: TGTGCCAGCGGGGGTTTTGGGGGCTATGGCTACACCTTC. Translation gives CASGGFGGYGYTF.

V and J are TRBV20-1 and TRBJ2-7; 8 bases match TRBD2. This CDR3 is built from 15 residues. V shed 8 bases, J shed 5 bases, and the junction held 17 bases outside the gene matches. Germline V CDR1 and CDR2: DFQATT, SNEGSKA (reference sequence). CDR3 coding DNA: TGCAGTACACAAATCCTTCGGGGGGGCAGGGACGAGCAGTACTTC. This encodes CSTQILRGGRDEQYF.

V and J are TRBV5-1 and TRBJ1-3, with a possible D match to TRBD1 (6 bases). CDR1 SGHRS and CDR2 YFSETQ come from the germline V gene. V was cut by 0 bases and J by 0 bases, with 10 bases left in between. The CDR3 consists of 16 residues. CDR3 sequence (DNA): TGCGCCAGCAGCTTGGCCGGGGGGCACTCTGGAAACACCATATATTTT. This gives the protein CASSLAGGHSGNTIYF.

This clonotype was counted a few times. J is TRBJ2-1 and V is TRBV5-5; 9 bases fit TRBD1. J gave up 5 bases and V 4 bases, and 7 bases lay outside the gene matches. CDR1 and CDR2 from the germline V gene are SGHKS and YYEKEE (reference sequence). The CDR3 has 15 residues. The CDR3 region is CASSPGQGWDNEQFF. The CDR3 region has the DNA TGTGCCAGCAGCCCCGGACAGGGGTGGGACAATGAGCAGTTCTTC.

CDR3 nucleotide sequence: TGCGCCAGCAGCCAACGTCCAGGGGGCGATTCACCCCTCCACTTT. Translating gives CASSQRPGGDSPLHF. V is TRBV4-1 and J is TRBJ1-6, with 8 bases lining up with TRBD1. Germline-derived CDR1 and CDR2 are MGHRA and YSYEKL. With 2 bases clipped from V and 8 bases from J, the junction kept 5 bases outside the gene matches. The CDR3 covers 15 residues.

This clonotype appeared a few times. CDR3 sequence reads: CASSQFRDGNYGYTF. CDR3 DNA: TGTGCCAGCTCTCAATTCCGGGACGGTAACTATGGCTACACCTTC. The V gene is TRBV18, the J gene TRBJ1-2; perhaps TRBD1 as D (5 bases). Trimming removed 6 bases at V and 1 base at J, with 15 bases between. Germline-derived CDR1 and CDR2 are KGHSH and LQKENI. The CDR3 loop spans 15 amino acids.

This clonotype was recorded many times. V is TRBV12-3 or TRBV12-4 and J is TRBJ1-5, with D possibly matching TRBD1 (5 bases). V was shortened by 0 bases and J by 7 bases, with 7 bases between the two germline ends. The CDR3 is 13 residues long. As DNA, the CDR3 is TGTGCCAGCAGTTTAGCGCGGGGGCAGCCCCAGCATTTT. Protein: CASSLARGQPQHF.

This clonotype was detected a few times. V and J are TRBV5-1 and TRBJ2-3; 9 positions match TRBD1. J lost 4 bases, V lost 4 bases, and 7 bases had no gene match. The germline V gene encodes CDR1 SGHRS and CDR2 YFSETQ. The CDR3 is made up of 15 amino acids. CDR3 region: CASSTGQGSSDTQYF. CDR3 coding DNA: TGCGCCAGCAGCACCGGACAGGGGAGCTCAGATACGCAGTATTTT.